Only one count was recorded for the clone carrying this TCR beta chain. Symptom resolution, clearance, or two negative PCRs marked the recovered donors of Cohort 3. The data belong to a study of blood T cell repertoires in COVID-19. Turning to the study itself: Acute and convalescent COVID-19 specimens originated in the United States, Italy and Spain. PBMCs, B-cell-depleted T cells, or T cells provided the cDNA or gDNA that made up the material.

Trimming shortened V by 2 bases and J by 0 bases, and 8 bases separated the two germline ends. Germline assignment: CDR1 MDHEN and CDR2 SYDVKM. This CDR3 is built from 15 residues. Produced via immunoSEQ multiplex PCR; TCRdb's table is partial and in-frame only. This repertoire shows about 130,000 clones, around four fifths found once; its top ten account for over 15%. Specimen: PBMCs or T cells enriched from blood (not recorded which). The chain links TRBV28 to TRBJ1-3; D might be TRBD1 (6 bases). The TCR originated in a man aged 25 to 45 who had recovered from COVID-19. CDR3 protein: CASSLRGASGNTIYF. In DNA form, the CDR3 reads TGTGCCAGCAGTTTACGGGGGGCCTCTGGAAACACCATATATTTT.